The rows below give T cell receptor beta chains drawn from one sample of a study of shared clonotypes between healthy human individuals. Produced via immunoSEQ multiplex PCR; TCRdb's table is partial and in-frame only. The sample lists 2 million to 2.5 million clones; just under 95% were seen once. What was sequenced was naive CD8+ T cells sorted from blood. These receptors all stem from a man between 18 and 35 years old in good health. The CDR3 runs from the conserved cysteine through the conserved F or W. Fields, in order: V gene, J gene, D gene, clone size, CDR3 protein, CDR3 DNA. D genes are given only for firm matches. For some rows the clone size is stated as once, few or many, or as a class when expanded; others skip it.

TRBV15	TRBJ2-5	NA	NA	CATSRDWAPEETQYF	TGTGCCACCAGCAGAGATTGGGCGCCCGAAGAGACCCAGTACTTC
TRBV7-9	TRBJ2-7	NA	NA	CASSPRSGAYEQYF	TGTGCCAGCAGCCCCCGATCAGGGGCCTACGAGCAGTACTTC
TRBV27	TRBJ2-1	TRBD2	NA	CASSGSGGQGEQFF	TGTGCCAGCAGTGGTAGCGGGGGTCAGGGTGAGCAGTTCTTC
TRBV9	TRBJ1-1	NA	NA	CASTAEMNTEAFF	TGTGCCAGCACAGCAGAGATGAACACTGAAGCTTTCTTT
TRBV4-3	TRBJ2-1	NA	once	CASSQDTSSPEQFF	TGCGCCAGCAGCCAAGATACCAGTTCGCCTGAGCAGTTCTTC
TRBV9	TRBJ1-2	NA	NA	CASSVGGTGTNSGYTF	TGTGCCAGCAGCGTAGGGGGGACCGGGACAAATAGCGGCTACACCTTC
TRBV7-2	TRBJ2-7	TRBD1	NA	CASSLDGTGLYEQYF	TGTGCCAGCAGCTTAGACGGGACAGGGCTCTACGAGCAGTACTTC
TRBV6-6	TRBJ2-7	NA	once	CASSAATSLRDEQYF	TGTGCCAGCAGCGCCGCCACTAGCTTGAGGGACGAGCAGTACTTC
TRBV11-3	TRBJ2-5	NA	NA	CASSFNSGLKEPQYF	TGTGCCAGCAGCTTCAATAGCGGTCTTAAAGAGCCCCAGTACTTC
TRBV7-9	TRBJ2-3	TRBD2	NA	CASSFFSGMGDTQYF	TGTGCCAGCAGCTTTTTTAGCGGGATGGGAGATACGCAGTATTTT
TRBV28	TRBJ2-5	TRBD2	NA	CASSSLDGRGDQETQYF	TGTGCCAGCAGTTCCCTGGATGGGAGGGGAGACCAAGAGACCCAGTACTTC
TRBV29-1	TRBJ2-7	TRBD1	NA	CSVEVDRGGYEQYF	TGCAGCGTTGAAGTGGACAGGGGAGGCTACGAGCAGTACTTC
TRBV4-3	TRBJ1-2	NA	NA	CASSQEVDLFYGYTF	TGCGCCAGCAGCCAAGAAGTTGACCTCTTCTATGGCTACACCTTC